The 6 T cell receptor beta chains listed next were all sequenced from one sample in a study of Ad26.COV2.S vaccination and SARS-CoV-2 variants. This sample's treatment: 15 to 20 received Ad26.COV2.S at low or high dose, single or two shots; about 5 received placebo; per-sample allocation not given. Material that was analyzed had been drawn on day 63 after the first vaccine or placebo injection. Only in-frame clones appear in the TCRdb table, and some are missing; sequencing was by immunoSEQ multiplex PCR. The data show 400,000 to 450,000 clones, 80% to 95% seen once. The specimen was peripheral blood, collected in a trial of Ad26.COV2.S vaccine versus placebo. The source of these receptors is a person aged 18-65 years who received the Ad26.COV2.S COVID-19 vaccine or a placebo.

The gene calls are TRBV5-4 and TRBJ2-2; D is perhaps TRBD2 (5 bases). The CDR3 is 15 residues long. V was cut by 3 bases and J by 1 base, with 10 bases left in between. CDR1 is SGHNT, CDR2 YYREEE, per germline (reference sequence). In nucleotides, the CDR3 is TGTGCCAGCAGCTCGCCGGGAAAGAACACCGGGGAGCTGTTTTTT. Protein product: CASSSPGKNTGELFF.

CDR3 sequence (DNA): TGCGCCAGCAGCTCGGGACTAGCGGGGAACACCGGGGAGCTGTTTTTT. This encodes CASSSGLAGNTGELFF. The chain joins TRBV5-1 to TRBJ2-2; 12 nucleotides agree with TRBD2. The length of the CDR3 is 16 residues. After removal of 3 bases from V and 1 base from J, the junction contained 1 base not matched to a gene. Germline CDR1 SGHRS, CDR2 YFSETQ.

This chain uses TRBV5-1 with TRBJ2-1; 10 positions agree with TRBD1. Germline assignment: CDR1 SGHRS and CDR2 YFSETQ. After removal of 2 bases from V and 1 base from J, the junction contained 9 bases not matched to a gene. The CDR3 loop spans 18 amino acids. The chain's CDR3 is CASSFPGTGAQSYNEQFF. For the CDR3, the DNA is TGCGCCAGCAGCTTTCCCGGGACAGGGGCTCAATCCTACAATGAGCAGTTCTTC.

V and J are TRBV5-6 and TRBJ2-5, with no clear D. Trimming took 2 bases from V and 3 from J, leaving 5 bases between them. Germline assignment: CDR1 SGHDT and CDR2 YYEEEE. The CDR3 extends over 12 amino acids. As DNA, the CDR3 is TGTGCCAGCAGCTTAACCGAAGAGACCCAGTACTTC. Translating gives CASSLTEETQYF. Supplemented by reference TRBV5-6 and TRBJ2-5, the full variable domain reads DAGVTQSPTHLIKTRGQQVTLRCSPKSGHDTVSWYQQALGQGPQFIFQYYEEEERQRGNFPDRFSGHQFPNYSSELNVNALLLGDSALYLCASSLTEETQYFGPGTRLLVL.

The chain couples TRBV5-1 to TRBJ2-2; tentative D call: TRBD2 (5 bases). CDR1 and CDR2 (germline): SGHRS, YFSETQ. V lost 2 bases, J lost 6 bases, and 11 bases lay in between. The CDR3 has 14 residues. The CDR3 DNA is TGCGCCAGCAGCTTCTCGGGGTCCGCCGGGGAGCTGTTTTTT. Its protein is CASSFSGSAGELFF.

V gene TRBV4-1 combines with J gene TRBJ1-6; D is ambiguous. This CDR3 comprises 15 residues. V lost 0 bases to trimming and J lost 7 bases, with 10 bases between them. From germline, CDR1 is MGHRA and CDR2 YSYEKL. The CDR3 here is CASSQDRDRNSPLHF. The CDR3 nucleotides are TGCGCCAGCAGCCAAGATCGGGATAGGAATTCACCCCTCCACTTT.